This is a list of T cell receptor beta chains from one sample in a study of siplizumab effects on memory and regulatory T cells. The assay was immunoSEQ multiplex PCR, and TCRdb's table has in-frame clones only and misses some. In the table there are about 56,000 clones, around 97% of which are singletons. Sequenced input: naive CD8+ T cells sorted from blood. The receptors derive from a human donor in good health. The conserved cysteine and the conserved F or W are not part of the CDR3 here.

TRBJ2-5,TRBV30,AWRYYQETQY
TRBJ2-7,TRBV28,ASSHRDYAYEQY
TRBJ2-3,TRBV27,ASSLVGSGRDTQY
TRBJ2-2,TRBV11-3,ASSFRGAGELF
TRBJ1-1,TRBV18,ASLGGNTEAF
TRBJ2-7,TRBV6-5,ASSERSSLYEQY
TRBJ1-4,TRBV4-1,ASSHPGQGQKLF
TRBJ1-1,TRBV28,ASRLGGSTEAF
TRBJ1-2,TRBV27,ASSPLGTGRDYGYT
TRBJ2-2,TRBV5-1,ASSSGQVNTGELF
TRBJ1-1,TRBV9,ASSVAQLGTEAF
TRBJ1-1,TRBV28,ASSINTEAF
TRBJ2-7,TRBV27,ASSFASGRPFSYEQY
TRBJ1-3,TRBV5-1,ASSLEGGGDTIY
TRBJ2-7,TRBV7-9,ASSLVGQDRYEQY
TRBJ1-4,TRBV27,ASSPGTEKLF
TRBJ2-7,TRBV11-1,ASSPTGSYEQY
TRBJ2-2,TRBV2,ASSSRSTGELF
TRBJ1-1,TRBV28,ASRGRNTEAF
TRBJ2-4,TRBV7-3,ASSSGLGENIQY
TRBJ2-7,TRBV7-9,ASSISREQY
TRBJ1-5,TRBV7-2,ASSLEPLSNQPQH
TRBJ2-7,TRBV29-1,SVEGLGRSYEQY
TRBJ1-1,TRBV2,ASPGLGAPEAF
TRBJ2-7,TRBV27,ASSPLLGEQY
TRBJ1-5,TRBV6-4,ASSDGGNQPQH
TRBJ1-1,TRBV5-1,ASSLDAVAEAF
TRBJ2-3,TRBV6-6,ASCQDTYTDTQY
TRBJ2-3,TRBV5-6,ASSRGGAEHTDTQY
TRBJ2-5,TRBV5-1,ASSLGTSGSIARETQY
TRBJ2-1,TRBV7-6,ASSSTRLAGGNEQF
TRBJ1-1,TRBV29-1,SVSSGVLTEAF
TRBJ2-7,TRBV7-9,ASSINPDHFGYEQY
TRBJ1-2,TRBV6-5,ASSPPARQPYGYT
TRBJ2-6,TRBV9,ASTEGWQGARGANVLT
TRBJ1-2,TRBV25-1,ASSRGNRGYT
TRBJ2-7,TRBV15,ATSTPASGYEQY
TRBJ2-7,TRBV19,ACAGLRRGYEQY
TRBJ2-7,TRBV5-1,ASSSRESYEQY
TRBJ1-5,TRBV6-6,ASSEGGSNQPQH
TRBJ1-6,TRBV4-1,ASSPEGRTPLH
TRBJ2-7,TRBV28,ASSPGAYEQY
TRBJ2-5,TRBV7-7,ASSLTTVQETQY
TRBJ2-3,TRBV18,ASSPDTDTQY
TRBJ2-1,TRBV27,ASSWETSGSYNEQF